This T cell receptor (beta chain) was sequenced for a study of OX40 agonist ivuxolimab in advanced cancers. Study-level information: Dose-escalation patients suffered from hepatocellular carcinoma, melanoma, renal cell or head and neck cancer. Among those enrolled, mean age was 60 years (range roughly 20 to 79) and 75% to 85% were male.

From germline, CDR1 is SEHNR and CDR2 FQNEAQ (reference sequence). This CDR3 is built from 12 residues. Trimming took off 3 bases at V and 5 bases at J, with 7 bases between the two ends. Study-level findings and limits: On average, a greater number of expanded clones characterised CD8+ T cells relative to CD4+.

This clone was detected only a few times. No antigen is known for it. Generated by immunoSEQ multiplex PCR, the TCRdb table keeps only in-frame clones and is missing some. Among roughly 50,000 clones, 75% to 95% were seen once, and the ten largest hold approximately 8.3%. Peripheral blood came from all dose cohorts at three timepoints. Material: CD4+ or CD8+ T cells sorted from blood, obtained in a trial of the OX40 agonist ivuxolimab. The receptor was isolated from an adult with an advanced solid tumor such as melanoma, head and neck, liver or kidney cancer. This sequence joins TRBV7-9 and TRBJ1-1, with no clear D. CDR3 loop: CASSLGETEAFF. DNA for the CDR3: TGTGCCAGCAGCTTGGGAGAAACTGAAGCTTTCTTT.